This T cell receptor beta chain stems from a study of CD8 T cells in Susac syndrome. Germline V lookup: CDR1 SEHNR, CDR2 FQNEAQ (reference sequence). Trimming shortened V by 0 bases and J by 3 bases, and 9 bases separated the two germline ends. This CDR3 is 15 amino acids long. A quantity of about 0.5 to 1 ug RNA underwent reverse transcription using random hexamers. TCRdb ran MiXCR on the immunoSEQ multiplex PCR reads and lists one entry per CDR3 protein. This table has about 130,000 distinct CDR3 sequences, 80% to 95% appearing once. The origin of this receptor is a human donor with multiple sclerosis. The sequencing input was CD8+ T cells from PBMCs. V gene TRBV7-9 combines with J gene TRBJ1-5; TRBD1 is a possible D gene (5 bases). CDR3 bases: TGTGCCAGCAGCTTAGCTTCGGGACCCAATCAGCCCCAGCATTTT. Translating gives CASSLASGPNQPQHF.